The 9 T cell receptor beta chains presented below share a single source sample, sequenced in a study of T cell responses to AZD1222 COVID-19 vaccine. Produced via immunoSEQ multiplex PCR; TCRdb's table is partial and in-frame only. The data hold approximately 160,000 clones, with approximately 88% observed a single time. The sequenced sample was peripheral blood, obtained on day 0 of MenACWY control vaccination. The receptors were gathered from an adult in good health.

DNA of the CDR3: TGCGCCAGCAGCTCCTGGGATGCTGAAGCTTTCTTT. This encodes CASSSWDAEAFF. V gene TRBV23-1 combines with J gene TRBJ1-1; D unresolved. TRBV23-1 qualifies as an ORF whose function is uncertain. CDR3 length equals 12 residues. The V gene lost 6 bases and the J gene lost 6 bases, with 11 bases spanning the gap.

This clone was observed a few times. The chain recombines TRBV12-5 with TRBJ1-1, with TRBD1 identical over 8 bases. Germline V lookup: CDR1 LGHNT, CDR2 FRNRAP. V was pared by 0 bases and J by 1 base, with 4 bases of the junction left unmatched. The CDR3 has 16 residues. The CDR3 spells CASGLVPGGANTEAFF. The CDR3 bases are TGTGCTAGTGGTTTGGTACCAGGGGGCGCGAACACTGAAGCTTTCTTT.

This chain uses TRBV3-1 (or the pseudogene TRBV3-2) with TRBJ1-2, with D possibly matching TRBD1 (6 bases). Trimming left V 6 bases short and J 2 bases short, with 16 bases between. Looked up from germline, CDR1 is LGHDT and CDR2 is YNNKEL (reference sequence). The CDR3 totals 15 residues. The CDR3 loop reads CASSPGVGANYGYTF. The CDR3 nucleotides read TGTGCCAGCAGTCCAGGGGTCGGTGCCAACTATGGCTACACCTTC.

The V call is TRBV28, the J call TRBJ2-7, with 11 bases matching TRBD1. V trimming: 9 bases; J trimming: 6 bases; junction bases outside the gene matches: 7. Germline V CDR1 and CDR2: MDHEN, SYDVKM. The CDR3 runs 13 residues. CDR3 loop: CASTGTGGREQYF. The CDR3 coding sequence is TGTGCCAGTACCGGGACAGGGGGGCGCGAGCAGTACTTC.

The rearrangement uses TRBV7-9 and TRBJ1-2; no reliable D call. Trimming removed 2 bases from V and 6 bases from J, with 13 bases in between. The CDR3 has 14 amino acids. CDR1 is SEHNR and CDR2 is FQNEAQ in the germline V gene (reference sequence). In DNA, the CDR3 is TGTGCCAGCAGCTTAAGTTCAGCTTCTGATGGCTACACCTTC. This encodes CASSLSSASDGYTF. The whole variable domain, remainder taken from reference TRBV7-9 and TRBJ1-2, is DTGVSQNPRHKITKRGQNVTFRCDPISEHNRLYWYRQTLGQGPEFLTYFQNEAQLEKSRLLSDRFSAERPKGSFSTLEIQRTEQGDSAMYLCASSLSSASDGYTFGSGTRLTVV.

CDR3 DNA sequence: TGTGCCAGCAGCTTATTTCACAGCACCGGGGAGCTGTTTTTT. It yields the protein CASSLFHSTGELFF. The chain employs TRBV7-3 and TRBJ2-2; no reliable D call. Trimming shortened V by 2 bases and J by 4 bases, and 8 bases separated the two germline ends. Germline assignment: CDR1 SGHTA and CDR2 FQGTGA. This CDR3 is built from 14 residues. Using reference TRBV7-3 and TRBJ2-2 for the parts outside the CDR3, the full variable domain is GAGVSQTPSNKVTEKGKYVELRCDPISGHTALYWYRQSLGQGPEFLIYFQGTGAADDSGLPNDRFFAVRPEGSVSTLKIQRTERGDSAVYLCASSLFHSTGELFFGEGSRLTVL.

V usage is TRBV12-3 or TRBV12-4 and J usage is TRBJ2-7; maybe TRBD1 (8 bases). V was clipped by 6 bases and J by 7 bases, with 16 bases between them. This CDR3 has 13 amino acids. CDR3 nucleotide sequence: TGTGCCAGCAGCCTTACAGGGGGGGCAGAGCAGTACTTC. As protein: CASSLTGGAEQYF.

The rearrangement links TRBV3-1 (or the pseudogene TRBV3-2) to TRBJ2-1, with unresolved D. CDR1 and CDR2 (germline): LGHDT, YNNKEL (reference sequence). The CDR3 contains 13 residues. V lost 3 bases to trimming and J lost 2 bases, with 5 bases between them. The CDR3, as DNA: TGTGCCAGCAGCCACGGCGCCTACAATGAGCAGTTCTTC. Translation gives CASSHGAYNEQFF.

This chain connects TRBV29-1 to TRBJ2-3; 10 bases fit TRBD1. J was trimmed by 0 bases and V by 4 bases; bases with no gene match: 7. Germline CDR1 reads SQVTM; CDR2 reads ANQGSEA. This CDR3 is built from 16 residues. CDR3 coding DNA: TGCAGCGTTGTCCCTGACAGGGGGCTGAGCACAGATACGCAGTATTTT. It encodes CSVVPDRGLSTDTQYF.